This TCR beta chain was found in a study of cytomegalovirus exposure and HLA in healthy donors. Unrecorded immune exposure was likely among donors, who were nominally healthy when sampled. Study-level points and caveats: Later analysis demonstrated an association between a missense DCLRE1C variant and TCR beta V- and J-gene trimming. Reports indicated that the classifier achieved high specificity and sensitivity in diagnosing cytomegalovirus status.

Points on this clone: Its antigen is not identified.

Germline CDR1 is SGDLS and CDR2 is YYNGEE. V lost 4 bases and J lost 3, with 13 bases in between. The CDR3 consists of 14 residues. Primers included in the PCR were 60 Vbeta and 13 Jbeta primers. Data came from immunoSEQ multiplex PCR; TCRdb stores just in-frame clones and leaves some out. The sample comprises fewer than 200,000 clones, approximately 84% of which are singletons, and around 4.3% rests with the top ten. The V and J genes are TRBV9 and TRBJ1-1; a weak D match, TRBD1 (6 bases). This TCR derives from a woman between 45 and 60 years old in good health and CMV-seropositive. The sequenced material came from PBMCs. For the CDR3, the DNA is TGTGCCAGCAGCCCAGGGGCGGGCGACACTGAAGCTTTCTTT. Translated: CASSPGAGDTEAFF. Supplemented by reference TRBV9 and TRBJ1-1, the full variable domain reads DSGVTQTPKHLITATGQRVTLRCSPRSGDLSVYWYQQSLDQGLQFLIQYYNGEERAKGNILERFSAQQFPDLHSELNLSSLELGDSALYFCASSPGAGDTEAFFGQGTRLTVV.